This TCR beta chain appears in the sequencing data of a study of blood T cell repertoires in COVID-19 (dated by TCRdb to the early 2020s). Concerning the study at large: Samples from collaborators originated in the United States, Italy and Spain and spanned both the acute and convalescent phases of COVID-19. The repertoires were released in a freely available public database intended as a resource for research on the immune response to SARS-CoV-2. The samples were drawn from the first 160 participants of the ongoing ImmuneRACE study and from roughly 1,300 subjects provided by 6 global collaborators. Where HLA class I and class II types were available, the types were taken from metadata supplied by the sample provider, not from assay-based typing. Subjects who had been exposed to COVID-19, were actively infected with it, or had recovered from it provided the deeply sampled blood TCRbeta repertoires that made up the dataset. The material from the prospective study consisted of cDNA or gDNA derived from T cells, B-cell-depleted T cells, or PBMCs. Sample metadata almost always included a de-identified subject ID, COVID-19 status, age in years and sex.

Comments on this clone: Its antigen remains undetermined. The sample holds no much larger clone one base away, and base qualities are not on file.

Overall study results and their limits: How much clinical and demographic metadata was included differed by source and by participant, and the metadata was provided uncurated.

In the germline V gene, CDR1 corresponds to MRHNA and CDR2 to SNTAGT. The germline V end is reduced by 5 bases and the J end by 10 bases; junction bases left unmatched: 1. The CDR3, cysteine through phenylalanine, is 12 amino acids long. The retained sequence is limited to the CDR3, 36 bases, with the frame set at the first base. TCRbeta CDR3 regions were amplified from genomic DNA by means of the immunoSEQ Assay, a bias-controlled multiplex PCR. Regarding the original processing steps: Nucleated cell counts per sample were estimated from amplification of reference gene primers within the assay. To quantify the absolute abundance of each unique TCRbeta CDR3 rearrangement, sequence reads were collapsed and filtered. For each sample, productive Simpson clonality was calculated as the square root of Simpson's diversity index across productive rearrangements. Held by TCRdb, this immuneACCESS table contains in-frame sequences only and omits some clones. Under half of the omission traces to an unresolved V gene where checked; the cause of the rest is unknown. V and J calls and clone size come straight from that table; D and trimming were deduced from the DNA. The sample includes 95,000 to 120,000 clones, with around 81% observed a single time. Approximately 4.1% of the sample lies in the top ten.

Whole blood was collected in K2EDTA tubes by collaborating institutions according to the institutions' own protocols. For TCRbeta analysis, collaborators shipped samples in one of three forms: frozen whole blood, isolated PBMCs, or DNA extracted from either of those sample types. This TCR came from a woman between 65 and 79 years old with acute or convalescent COVID-19. The sequence is built from TRBV6-4 and TRBJ2-1; 11 of the junction bases match TRBD2. The sample consisted of peripheral blood. The CDR3 reads as follows: CASSRLAGEQFF. The bases are TGTGCCAGCAGTCGACTAGCGGGGGAGCAGTTCTTC.